Each of the 7 T cell receptor beta chains below was sequenced from the same sample in a study of blood T cell repertoires in COVID-19. Measured with immunoSEQ multiplex PCR; TCRdb has only the in-frame clones, and not every one. The repertoire holds a few hundred thousand clones, around 85% seen once, with about 4.1% in the top ten. Sample: PBMCs or T cells enriched from blood (not recorded which). Source of these receptors: a woman in her forties with acute COVID-19.

This sequence joins TRBV2 and TRBJ1-2; D remains ambiguous. Germline CDR1 reads SNHLY; CDR2 reads FYNNEI. V shed 10 bases and J shed 5 bases, with 8 bases lying between them. CDR3 length equals 10 residues. The CDR3 region is CATAEYGYTF. The CDR3 coding sequence is TGTGCCACCGCGGAGTATGGCTACACCTTC.

This chain links TRBV5-1 with TRBJ2-1; the D is unclear. Germline-derived CDR1 and CDR2 are SGHRS and YFSETQ. The CDR3 is 15 residues long. Trimming removed 0 bases from V and 7 bases from J, with 14 bases in between. The CDR3 DNA reads TGCGCCAGCAGCTTGGTAGTAGCTTTAAATAATGAGCAGTTCTTC. Translation gives CASSLVVALNNEQFF.

This clone was seen a single time. This chain links TRBV9 with TRBJ1-1, with unresolved D. The V end was cut by 4 bases, the J end by 4 bases, with 17 bases between. Germline V gene data show CDR1 as SGDLS and CDR2 as YYNGEE. This CDR3 has 15 residues. CDR3 amino acids: CASSPLAALGTEAFF. The CDR3 nucleotides are TGTGCCAGCAGCCCCCTCGCGGCTTTGGGCACTGAAGCTTTCTTT. Full variable domain (missing parts from reference TRBV9 and TRBJ1-1): DSGVTQTPKHLITATGQRVTLRCSPRSGDLSVYWYQQSLDQGLQFLIQYYNGEERAKGNILERFSAQQFPDLHSELNLSSLELGDSALYFCASSPLAALGTEAFFGQGTRLTVV.

The chain combines TRBV7-9 with TRBJ2-3, with a tentative D call TRBD2 (6 bases). Germline values: CDR1 SEHNR, CDR2 FQNEAQ (reference sequence). Trimming took off 2 bases at V and 5 bases at J, with 14 bases between the two ends. The CDR3 runs 15 residues. CDR3 residues: CASSLSGARGDTQYF. The CDR3 DNA sequence: TGTGCCAGCAGCTTATCAGGCGCGCGGGGAGATACGCAGTATTTT.

This clone occurred a few times. The chain couples TRBV7-3 to TRBJ2-1, with TRBD2 identical over 11 bases. Trimming removed 4 bases from V and 5 bases from J; junction bases left unmatched: 7. Germline CDR1 SGHTA, CDR2 FQGTGA. This CDR3 contains 16 residues. The CDR3 nucleotides are TGTGCCAGCAGCTACGACCCGACTAGCGGGGACAATGAGCAGTTCTTC. It yields the protein CASSYDPTSGDNEQFF.

The CDR3 here is CSAGTSGGTGELFF. For the CDR3, the DNA is TGCAGCGCCGGGACTAGCGGGGGCACCGGGGAGCTGTTTTTT. The chain carries TRBV29-1 and TRBJ2-2; 14 positions agree with TRBD2. V was pared by 7 bases and J by 4 bases, with 2 bases of the junction left unmatched. CDR3 length: 14 residues. The germline gives CDR1 SQVTM, CDR2 ANQGSEA.

The chain links TRBV5-6 to TRBJ2-1, with no clear D. This CDR3 has 13 residues. Germline CDR1 reads SGHDT; CDR2 reads YYEEEE. V was pared by 4 bases and J by 0 bases, with 5 bases between. CDR3 sequence: CASSLRSYNEQFF. CDR3 DNA sequence: TGTGCCAGCAGCCTCCGCTCCTACAATGAGCAGTTCTTC.